This T cell receptor (beta chain) was documented in a study of HIV-infected patients and healthy controls. Study-level points and caveats: MAIT alpha-chain CDR3s were frequent in healthy controls, depleted in HIV+. During therapy, HIV-associated CDR3s fell significantly in frequency, while CMV-associated CDR3s did not change significantly.

The repertoire came from unfractionated whole blood and reflected all unsorted peripheral T cells. V was clipped by 3 bases and J by 3 bases, with 9 bases between them. This CDR3 spans 15 amino acids. The V gene's germline CDR1 is KGHSH and CDR2 LQKENI. Alpha and beta constant-region primers primed reverse transcription of about 500 ng RNA. Each of the alpha and beta chains got its own library through chain-specific third strand synthesis with indices. TCRdb processed the 5' RACE reads anew with MiXCR; each CDR3 protein has one entry. The sample shows some 17,000 distinct CDR3 sequences, just under 9.5% of them seen only once. This clonotype was detected a few times. The antigen is unknown.

The chain combines TRBV18 with TRBJ2-6; D may match TRBD1 or TRBD2 (5 bases each). This TCR came from an adult in good health. What was sequenced was blood. The CDR3: CASSPGTVGANVLTF. CDR3 in DNA: TGTGCCAGCTCACCGGGGACCGTTGGGGCCAACGTCCTGACTTTC.